The sequence of this T cell receptor beta chain was determined in a study of vaccination and CD4 T cells after COVID-19. In the study overall: Median time from COVID diagnosis to post-COVID sampling was about 14 weeks (35 to 161).

As regards this clonotype: Its antigen is still unknown.

The Oncomine TCR Beta short-read assay sequenced DNA from cultured CD4+ T cells. TCRdb reprocessed the PCR reads with MiXCR, giving one entry per CDR3 protein. This table holds about 26,000 distinct CDR3 sequences, approximately 40% found once. Treatment described: roughly ten-day PBMC culture with coronavirus spike peptide pools or control peptides (ViraFEST assay). Under the ViraFEST approach, antigen-specific T cells were expanded with peptide pools and TCRs subsequently sequenced. Researchers reported culturing a few million PBMCs per well with approximately 10 IU/ml IL-2 and approximately 9.4 ug/ml peptide pools. General study points: From a median of about 20 to 38, SARS-CoV-2-reactive clonotypes increased, though not significantly.

The germline V gene encodes CDR1 SGHNT and CDR2 YENEEA. Trimming stripped 5 bases from V and 7 bases from J, with 20 bases between. The CDR3 length is 15 residues. This chain uses TRBV11-3 with TRBJ2-5, with a tentative D call TRBD1 (5 bases). Material for sequencing was CD4+ T cells from blood, cultured in vitro. This receptor was obtained from a human donor who had recovered from COVID-19. In DNA form, the CDR3 reads TGTGCCAGCAGCCCAGGCTCAGGGTGGGGTGGGACCCAGTACTTC. Protein product: CASSPGSGWGGTQYF. The entire variable domain, with the rest obtained from reference TRBV11-3 and TRBJ2-5, is as follows: EAGVVQSPRYKIIEKKQPVAFWCNPISGHNTLYWYLQNLGQGPELLIRYENEEAVDDSQLPKDRFSAERLKGVDSTLKIQPAELGDSAVYLCASSPGSGWGGTQYFGPGTRLLVL.